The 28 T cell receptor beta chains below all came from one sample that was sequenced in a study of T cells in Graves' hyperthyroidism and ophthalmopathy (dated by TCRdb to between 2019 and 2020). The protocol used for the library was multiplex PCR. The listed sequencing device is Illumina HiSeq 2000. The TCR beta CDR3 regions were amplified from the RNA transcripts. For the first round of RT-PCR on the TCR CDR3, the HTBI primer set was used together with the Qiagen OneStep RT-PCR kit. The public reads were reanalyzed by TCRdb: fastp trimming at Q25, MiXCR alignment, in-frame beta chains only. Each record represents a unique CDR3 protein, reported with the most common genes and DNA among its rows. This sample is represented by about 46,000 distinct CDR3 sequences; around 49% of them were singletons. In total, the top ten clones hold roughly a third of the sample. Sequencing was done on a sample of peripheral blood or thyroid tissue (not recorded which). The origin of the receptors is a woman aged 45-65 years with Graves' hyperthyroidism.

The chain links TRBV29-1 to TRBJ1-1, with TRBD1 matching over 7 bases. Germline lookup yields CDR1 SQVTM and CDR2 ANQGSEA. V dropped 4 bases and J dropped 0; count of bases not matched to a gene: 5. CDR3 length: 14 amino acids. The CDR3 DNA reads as TGCAGCGTTGGGACAGGTAAAATGAACACTGAAGCTTTCTTT. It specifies CSVGTGKMNTEAFF.

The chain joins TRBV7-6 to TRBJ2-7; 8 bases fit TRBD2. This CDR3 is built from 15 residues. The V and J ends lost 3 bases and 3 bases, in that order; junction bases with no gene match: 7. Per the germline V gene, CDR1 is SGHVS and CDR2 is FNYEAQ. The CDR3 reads CASSFAGGRNYEQYF. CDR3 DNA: TGTGCCAGCAGCTTTGCCGGCGGGAGGAACTACGAGCAGTACTTC.

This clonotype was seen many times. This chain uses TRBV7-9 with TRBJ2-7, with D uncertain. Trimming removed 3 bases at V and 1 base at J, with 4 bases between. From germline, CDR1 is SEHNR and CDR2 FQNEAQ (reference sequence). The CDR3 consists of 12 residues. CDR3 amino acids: CASSFASYEQYF. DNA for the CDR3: TGTGCCAGCAGCTTCGCGTCCTACGAGCAGTACTTC. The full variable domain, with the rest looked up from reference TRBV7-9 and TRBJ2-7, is DTGVSQNPRHKITKRGQNVTFRCDPISEHNRLYWYRQTLGQGPEFLTYFQNEAQLEKSRLLSDRFSAERPKGSFSTLEIQRTEQGDSAMYLCASSFASYEQYFGPGTRLTVT.

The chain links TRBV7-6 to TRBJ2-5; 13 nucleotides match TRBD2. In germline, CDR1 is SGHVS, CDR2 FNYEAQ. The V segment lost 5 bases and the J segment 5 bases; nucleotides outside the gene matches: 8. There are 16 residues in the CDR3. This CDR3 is CASSSGLAGDWETQYF. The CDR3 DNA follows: TGTGCCAGCAGCAGCGGACTAGCGGGAGATTGGGAGACCCAGTACTTC.

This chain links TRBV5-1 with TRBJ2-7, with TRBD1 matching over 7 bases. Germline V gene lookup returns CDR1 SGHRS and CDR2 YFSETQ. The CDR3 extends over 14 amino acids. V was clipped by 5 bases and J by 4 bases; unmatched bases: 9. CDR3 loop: CASSRQGELYEQYF. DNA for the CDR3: TGCGCCAGCAGTCGCCAGGGGGAACTGTACGAGCAGTACTTC.

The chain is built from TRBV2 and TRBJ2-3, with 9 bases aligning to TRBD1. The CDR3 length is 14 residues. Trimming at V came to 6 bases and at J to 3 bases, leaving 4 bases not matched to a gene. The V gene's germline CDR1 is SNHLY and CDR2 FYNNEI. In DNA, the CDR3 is TGTGCCAGCAGCTGGGACAGGGTAACAGATACGCAGTATTTT. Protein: CASSWDRVTDTQYF.

As DNA, the CDR3 is TGTGCCAGCAGCGACCCGACGGGGGGGGGCACTGAAGCTTTCTTT. Encoded protein: CASSDPTGGGTEAFF. V usage is TRBV7-9 and J usage is TRBJ1-1; D might be TRBD1 (5 bases). The CDR3 length is 15 residues. With 5 bases removed from V and 4 bases from J, the gap between germline ends came to 17 bases. The germline V gene encodes CDR1 SEHNR and CDR2 FQNEAQ (reference sequence).

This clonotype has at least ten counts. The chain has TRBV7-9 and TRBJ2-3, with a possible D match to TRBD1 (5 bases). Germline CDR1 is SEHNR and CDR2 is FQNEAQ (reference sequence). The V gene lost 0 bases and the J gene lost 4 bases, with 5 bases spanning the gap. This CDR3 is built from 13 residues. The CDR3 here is CASSLAGADTQYF. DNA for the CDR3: TGTGCCAGCAGCTTAGCAGGGGCAGATACGCAGTATTTT. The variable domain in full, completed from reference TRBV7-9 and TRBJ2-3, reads DTGVSQNPRHKITKRGQNVTFRCDPISEHNRLYWYRQTLGQGPEFLTYFQNEAQLEKSRLLSDRFSAERPKGSFSTLEIQRTEQGDSAMYLCASSLAGADTQYFGPGTRLTVL.

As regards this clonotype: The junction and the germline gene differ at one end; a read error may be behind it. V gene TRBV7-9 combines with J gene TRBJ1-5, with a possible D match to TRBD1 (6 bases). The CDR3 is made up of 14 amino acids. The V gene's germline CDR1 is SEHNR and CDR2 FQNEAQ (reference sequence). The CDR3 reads CASSLGGARQPQHF. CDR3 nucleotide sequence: TGTGCCAGCAGTTTAGGGGGGGCTCGACAGCCCCAGCATTTT.

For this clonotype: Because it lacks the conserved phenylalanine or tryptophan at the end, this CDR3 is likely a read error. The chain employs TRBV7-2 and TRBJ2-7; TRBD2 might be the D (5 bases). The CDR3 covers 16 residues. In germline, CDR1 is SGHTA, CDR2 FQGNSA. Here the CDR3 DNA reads TGCGCCAGCAGCTTAGCCTCGGGAAGTGGGGTCTACGAGCAGTACCTC. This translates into CASSLASGSGVYEQYL.

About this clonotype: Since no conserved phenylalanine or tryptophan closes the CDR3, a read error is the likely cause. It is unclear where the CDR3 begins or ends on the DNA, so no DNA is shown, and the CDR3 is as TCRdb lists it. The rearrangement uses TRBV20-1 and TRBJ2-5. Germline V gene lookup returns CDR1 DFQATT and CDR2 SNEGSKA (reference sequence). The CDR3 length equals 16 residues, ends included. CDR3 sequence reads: CSARDQKTAYGYTFGS.

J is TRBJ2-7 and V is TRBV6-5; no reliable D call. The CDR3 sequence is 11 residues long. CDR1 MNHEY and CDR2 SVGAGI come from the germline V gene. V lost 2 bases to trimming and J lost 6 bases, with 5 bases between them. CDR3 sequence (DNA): TGTGCCAGCAGTTACCTATCCGAGCAGTACTTC. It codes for CASSYLSEQYF.

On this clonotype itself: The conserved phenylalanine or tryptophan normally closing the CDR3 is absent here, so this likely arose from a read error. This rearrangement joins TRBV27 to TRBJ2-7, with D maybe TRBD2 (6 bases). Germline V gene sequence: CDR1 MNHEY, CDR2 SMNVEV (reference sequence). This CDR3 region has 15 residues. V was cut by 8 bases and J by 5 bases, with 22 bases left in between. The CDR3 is CASGNWGVRLDEQYY. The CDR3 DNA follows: TGTGCCAGCGGAAACTGGGGGGTGCGCCTGGACGAGCAGTACTAC.

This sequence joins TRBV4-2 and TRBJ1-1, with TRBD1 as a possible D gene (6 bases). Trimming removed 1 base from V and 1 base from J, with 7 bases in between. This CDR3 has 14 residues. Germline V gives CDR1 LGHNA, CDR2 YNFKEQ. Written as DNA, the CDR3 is TGTGCCAGCAGCCAAGGGGGACAGAACACTGAAGCTTTCTTT. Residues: CASSQGGQNTEAFF.

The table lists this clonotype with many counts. The CDR3: CASSPRDGYAEAFF. DNA of the CDR3: TGTGCCAGCAGCCCAAGGGACGGGTATGCTGAAGCTTTCTTT. The V call is TRBV9, the J call TRBJ1-1; weak D call: TRBD1 (5 bases). Germline V gene lookup returns CDR1 SGDLS and CDR2 YYNGEE. V lost 4 bases and J 6 bases, leaving 16 bases between the germline ends. This CDR3 is 14 amino acids long.

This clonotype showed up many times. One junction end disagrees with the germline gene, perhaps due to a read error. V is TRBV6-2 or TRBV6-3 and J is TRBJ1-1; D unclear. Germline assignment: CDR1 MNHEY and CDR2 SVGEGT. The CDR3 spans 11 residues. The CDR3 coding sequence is TGTGCCAGCAACGGCGGGCCTACTCTTAACTTT. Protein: CASNGGPTLNF.

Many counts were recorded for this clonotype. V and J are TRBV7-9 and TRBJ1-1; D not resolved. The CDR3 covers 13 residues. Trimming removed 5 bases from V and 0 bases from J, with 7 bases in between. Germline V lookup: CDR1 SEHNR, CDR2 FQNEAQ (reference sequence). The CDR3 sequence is CASSPEVNTEAFF. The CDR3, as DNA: TGTGCCAGCAGCCCCGAGGTGAACACTGAAGCTTTCTTT.

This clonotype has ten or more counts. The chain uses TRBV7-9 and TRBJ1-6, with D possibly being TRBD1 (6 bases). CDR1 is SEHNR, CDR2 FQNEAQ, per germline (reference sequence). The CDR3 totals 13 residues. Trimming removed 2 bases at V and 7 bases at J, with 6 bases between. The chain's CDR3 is CASSLQGNSPLHF. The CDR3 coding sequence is TGTGCCAGCAGCTTACAGGGGAATTCACCCCTCCACTTT.

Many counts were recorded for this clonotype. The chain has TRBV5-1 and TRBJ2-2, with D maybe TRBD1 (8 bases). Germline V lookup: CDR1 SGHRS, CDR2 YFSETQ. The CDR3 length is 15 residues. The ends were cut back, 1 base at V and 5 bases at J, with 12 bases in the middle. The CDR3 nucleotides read TGCGCCAGCAGCTTGAGCGGGACAGGTACCGGGGAGCTGTTTTTT. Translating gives CASSLSGTGTGELFF.

The CDR3 protein is CASSGRTGGEGYGYTF. Written as DNA, the CDR3 is TGTGCCAGCAGTGGCAGGACAGGGGGCGAGGGCTATGGCTACACCTTC. The chain has TRBV6-1 and TRBJ1-2; 11 bases map to TRBD1. The CDR3 has 16 residues. Germline V gene sequence: CDR1 MNHNS, CDR2 SASEGT. The V segment lost 4 bases and the J segment 4 bases; nucleotides outside the gene matches: 8.

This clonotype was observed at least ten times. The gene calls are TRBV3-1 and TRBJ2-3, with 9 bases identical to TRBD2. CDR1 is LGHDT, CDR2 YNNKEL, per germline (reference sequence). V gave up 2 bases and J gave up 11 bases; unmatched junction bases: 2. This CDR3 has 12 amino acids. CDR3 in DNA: TGTGCCAGCAGCCAATCTAGCGGGAAGCAGTATTTT. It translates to CASSQSSGKQYF.

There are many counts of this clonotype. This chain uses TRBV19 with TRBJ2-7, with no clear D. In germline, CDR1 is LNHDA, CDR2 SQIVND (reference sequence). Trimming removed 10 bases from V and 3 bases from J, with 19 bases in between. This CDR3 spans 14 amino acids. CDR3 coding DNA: TGTGCCATTCCAGTAATTGGCGAAAGCTACGAGCAGTACTTC. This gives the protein CAIPVIGESYEQYF.

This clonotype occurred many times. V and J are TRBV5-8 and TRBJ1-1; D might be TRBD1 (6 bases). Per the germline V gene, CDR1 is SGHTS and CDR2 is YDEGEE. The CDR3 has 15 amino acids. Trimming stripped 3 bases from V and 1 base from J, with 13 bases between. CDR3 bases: TGTGCCAGCAGCTATGGACAGCAGAGGAACACTGAAGCTTTCTTT. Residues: CASSYGQQRNTEAFF.

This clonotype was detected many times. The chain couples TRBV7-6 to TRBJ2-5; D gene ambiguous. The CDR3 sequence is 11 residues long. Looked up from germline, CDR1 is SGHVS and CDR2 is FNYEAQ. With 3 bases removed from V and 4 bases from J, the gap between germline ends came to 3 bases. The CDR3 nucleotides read TGTGCCAGCAGCTTTGGAGAGACCCAGTACTTC. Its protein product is CASSFGETQYF.

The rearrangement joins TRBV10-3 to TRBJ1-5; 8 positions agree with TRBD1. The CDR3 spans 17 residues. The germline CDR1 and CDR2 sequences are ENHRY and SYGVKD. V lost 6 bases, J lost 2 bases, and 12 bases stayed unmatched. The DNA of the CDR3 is TGTGCCATCAGGGCCGCAGGGGGCCGGTTGGGCAATCAGCCCCAGCATTTT. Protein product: CAIRAAGGRLGNQPQHF.

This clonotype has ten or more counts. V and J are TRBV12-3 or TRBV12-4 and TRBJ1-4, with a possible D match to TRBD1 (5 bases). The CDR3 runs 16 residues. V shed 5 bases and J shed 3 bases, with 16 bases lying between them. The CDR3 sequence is CASSPQGRVANEKLFF. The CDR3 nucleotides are TGTGCCAGCAGTCCCCAGGGACGTGTGGCTAATGAAAAACTGTTTTTT.

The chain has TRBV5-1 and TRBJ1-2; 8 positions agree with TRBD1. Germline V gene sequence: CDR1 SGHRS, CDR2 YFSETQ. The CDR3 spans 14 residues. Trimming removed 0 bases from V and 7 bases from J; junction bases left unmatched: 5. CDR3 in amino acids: CASSLGQGFSGYTF. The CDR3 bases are TGCGCCAGCAGCTTGGGACAGGGGTTTTCTGGCTACACCTTC.

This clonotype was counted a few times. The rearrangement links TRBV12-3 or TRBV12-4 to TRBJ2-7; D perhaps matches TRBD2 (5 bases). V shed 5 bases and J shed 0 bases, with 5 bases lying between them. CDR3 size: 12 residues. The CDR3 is CASSRGSYEQYF. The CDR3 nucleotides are TGTGCCAGCAGTCGGGGCTCCTACGAGCAGTACTTC.